The T cell receptor beta chain described here comes from a study of OX40 agonist ivuxolimab in advanced cancers. General study points: More expanded clones were found, on average, in CD8+ than in CD4+ T cells.

Trimming left V 5 bases short and J 0 bases short, with 14 bases between. From germline, CDR1 is SGHRS and CDR2 YFSETQ. The CDR3 covers 16 residues. Sequencing was performed with immunoSEQ multiplex PCR; in TCRdb, only in-frame clones are kept and a portion is missing. The sample includes 69,000 or so clones, more than 70% of them seen just once. As regards this clone: What it binds is not known.

The material sequenced was CD4+ or CD8+ T cells sorted from blood, taken in a trial of the OX40 agonist ivuxolimab. The chain couples TRBV5-1 to TRBJ2-2; D may correspond to TRBD1 or TRBD2 (5 bases each). The clonotype was recovered from an adult with an advanced solid tumor such as melanoma, head and neck, liver or kidney cancer. The CDR3 loop reads CASSPYGATNTGELFF. CDR3 bases: TGCGCCAGCAGTCCCTACGGGGCCACGAACACCGGGGAGCTGTTTTTT.